Shown below are 3 T cell receptor beta chains from a single sample sequenced in a study of T cells in Graves' hyperthyroidism and ophthalmopathy. TCR beta CDR3 regions were amplified from RNA transcripts. TCR CDR3 underwent first-round RT-PCR with the HTBI primer set. TCRdb analysed the multiplex PCR reads with MiXCR anew, one entry per CDR3 protein. Of around 600,000 distinct CDR3 sequences in the sample, 45% were seen once. Sequenced material: peripheral blood or thyroid tissue (not recorded which). Receptor source: an adult man with Graves' disease, either hyperthyroidism or ophthalmopathy (not recorded which).

This clonotype was counted only a few times. The V call is TRBV12-3 or TRBV12-4, the J call TRBJ1-6; unclear D gene. V lost 5 bases and J lost 0, with 8 bases in between. The CDR3 has 15 amino acids. The CDR3 protein is CASSEIRSYNSPLHF. As DNA, the CDR3 is TGTGCCAGCAGTGAAATACGCTCCTATAATTCACCCCTCCACTTT.

The table lists this clonotype with a few counts. This chain connects TRBV6-6 to TRBJ1-5; D is perhaps TRBD1 (6 bases). This CDR3 is built from 16 residues. CDR1 and CDR2 (germline): MNHNY, SVGAGI (reference sequence). Trimming cost V 5 bases and J 2 bases, with 16 bases left between them. The CDR3 here is CASSGGGPWGNQPQHF. CDR3 DNA sequence: TGTGCCAGCAGTGGGGGGGGGCCTTGGGGCAATCAGCCCCAGCATTTT.

This clonotype has only a few counts. The chain employs TRBV5-1 and TRBJ2-2, with 7 bases lining up with TRBD1. V lost 0 bases and J lost 5; bases outside the gene matches: 1. Per the germline V gene, CDR1 is SGHRS and CDR2 is YFSETQ. This CDR3 spans 14 amino acids. The DNA for the CDR3 is TGCGCCAGCAGCTTGGAGGGGGCTACCGGGGAGCTGTTTTTT. Its translation: CASSLEGATGELFF.